Listed below are T cell receptor beta chains from one sample, sequenced in a study of blood T cell repertoires in COVID-19. The data were produced by immunoSEQ multiplex PCR, yet TCRdb's version contains in-frame clones alone and is incomplete. This repertoire shows fewer than 300,000 clones, approximately 89% found once; its top ten account for 2.2%. The sample comprised peripheral blood. Receptors originate from a woman aged 25-40 years with COVID-19, enrolled during active disease. Each CDR3 is given without its conserved first and last residue.

J | V | CDR3
TRBJ1-1 | TRBV19 | ASSIGWGSEAF
TRBJ2-7 | TRBV4-1 | ASSQEGGGSYEQY
TRBJ1-2 | TRBV27 | ASSFFQPTAGANYGYT
TRBJ1-4 | TRBV29-1 | SVEGLLNEKLF
TRBJ1-4 | TRBV25-1 | ASSEPWQTGGGKLF
TRBJ2-7 | TRBV3-1/TRBV3-2 | ASSQEGASRTVGYEQY
TRBJ2-7 | TRBV4-1 | ASSPLGLAGNSYEQY
TRBJ1-2 | TRBV10-2 | ASRPRVDYGYT
TRBJ2-1 | TRBV3-1/TRBV3-2 | ASSQDRLLNEQF
TRBJ2-4 | TRBV5-4 | ASSLGGDRGRGSKNIQY
TRBJ1-1 | TRBV16 | ASSQTGQQNTEAF
TRBJ2-3 | TRBV6-4 | ASSDRRGIIRGTDTQY
TRBJ1-5 | TRBV10-3 | AISESNTGGNQPQH
TRBJ1-1 | TRBV30 | AWSFMGGLQNTEAF
TRBJ1-2 | TRBV9 | ASSVALGGVGYGYT
TRBJ1-2 | TRBV5-1 | ASSLGEDYGYT
TRBJ2-3 | TRBV10-1 | ASSDGGGTDTQY
TRBJ2-7 | TRBV3-1/TRBV3-2 | ASTSGESEQY
TRBJ1-5 | TRBV3-1/TRBV3-2 | ASSQGLYSNQPQH
TRBJ1-1 | TRBV5-5 | ASSPQGNTEAF
TRBJ2-3 | TRBV29-1 | SVGGGREPSTDTQY
TRBJ2-7 | TRBV11-2 | ASSLGRNNEQY
TRBJ1-6 | TRBV9 | ASSVGDRDYSPLH
TRBJ2-7 | TRBV5-6 | ASSLAGSYEQY
TRBJ2-5 | TRBV6-5 | ASSYVGLAGQETQY
TRBJ2-7 | TRBV18 | ASSYGLAGLSYEQY
TRBJ1-5 | TRBV19 | ASSMLRANQPQH
TRBJ1-3 | TRBV9 | ASSPGRSGNTIY
TRBJ1-2 | TRBV18 | ASSPFRNLDRDGYT
TRBJ1-4 | TRBV5-1 | ASSVSVTNEKLF
TRBJ1-5 | TRBV6-5 | ASSTGSNQPQH
TRBJ2-3 | TRBV14 | ASRWGGDTDTQY
TRBJ1-5 | TRBV15 | ATSRDRGGGQPQH
TRBJ2-7 | TRBV5-1 | ASSPAEGGYEQY
TRBJ2-7 | TRBV18 | ASSPTGGASYEQY
TRBJ2-3 | TRBV27 | ASSLFPPDSGRAKDTQY
TRBJ1-6 | TRBV5-4 | ASSLGRDRVSKTNSPLH
TRBJ2-5 | TRBV5-4 | ASSLLGSQETQY
TRBJ2-1 | TRBV11-3 | ASSYGTGEGDEQF
TRBJ1-4 | TRBV27 | ASSLGRSTNEKLF
TRBJ1-5 | TRBV28 | ASSFGDRLNQPQH
TRBJ2-1 | TRBV3-1/TRBV3-2 | ASSQVDNEQF
TRBJ2-2 | TRBV2 | ASLAGVHTGELF